This TCR beta chain is from a study of cytomegalovirus exposure and HLA in healthy donors (dated by TCRdb to about 2017). Regarding the study in general: An earlier analysis of about 530 of the donors reported about 300 Gb of sequence data and 100 million to 120 million unique TCR beta sequences obtained from 150 million to 200 million T cells. An early release covering just under 650 HLA-typed donors comprised about 320 gigabases of sequencing data and around 85 million unique TCR sequences. Of the roughly 410 genotyped donors, 80% to 90% were placed in the genetic ancestry cluster associated with self-reported Caucasian donors. The study aimed to test whether cataloging public T cell receptors could reveal signatures of past pathogen exposure. Using immunosequencing, the study profiled T cell repertoires from 500 to 800 subjects and related those repertoires to cytomegalovirus serostatus. A separate validation cohort of approximately 130 different subjects was used in addition to the roughly 620-subject first cohort. The study combined high-throughput TCR immunosequencing, statistical association of individual TCRs with disease status, and machine learning to predict cytomegalovirus infection status. A later analysis re-analyzed previously published TCR beta repertoires from 660 or so donors and added high-resolution HLA genotyping to study TCR occurrence patterns. Rather than drawing on any new phenotypic data, the later analysis identified candidate immune exposures from TCR beta sequences and the way those sequences occurred across donors. An earlier analysis of some 500 of the donors used high-throughput TCR beta sequencing to judge whether each TCR beta V gene segment behaved as functional or pseudogenic. Alongside the repertoire data, information on donor age, sex, ethnicity and CMV serostatus was compiled. A later genetic analysis took genome-wide SNP genotypes for about 65% of the 666 donors and used that subset as a discovery cohort. All discovery cohort repertoires had been generated using a single sequencing platform. Both class I and class II loci were covered by HLA typing, at four-digit resolution. The number of typed donors differed by locus: about 620-630 for A, B, C, DRB1 and DQB1; 500 to 550 for DQA1; around 580 for DPA1; and roughly 490 for DPB1. Because of strong linkage in the cohort, roughly five DR-DQ haplotypes were treated as single units for association and clustering. Among around 400 genotyped donors of the cohort, an average of around 220,000 unique TCR beta nucleotide sequences was sequenced per donor, of which roughly 17% were non-productive. The paper as a whole reports these results and caveats: In a later analysis, the rate of TCR association differed among HLA loci, with DRB1 alleles having the most associated TCRs and HLA-C alleles having the fewest. Across donors, most TCR sequences were observed very rarely, whereas some public TCRs were present in many individuals. Presence/absence analyses assumed roughly uniform sequencing depth across donors, an assumption that may not hold. Broadly in line with IMGT annotations, most TCR beta V segments showed up in productive rearrangements about 90% or about 30% of the time in an earlier analysis of 587 of the donors. According to the authors, the approach could potentially be generalized to other disease states and immunological phenotypes. According to a later analysis, parvovirus B19, influenza, CMV and Epstein-Barr virus appeared linked to several top co-occurrence clusters. A few of the identified cytomegalovirus-associated TCR beta chains were confirmed in vitro to be specific for cytomegalovirus antigens. Because HLA typing was unavailable for some donors at each locus, only the typed subset was used in association tests. A further reported finding was that TCR beta sequences accurately predicted the HLA-A and HLA-B alleles for most subjects in the first cohort. A later genetic analysis associated a missense DCLRE1C variant with V-gene and J-gene trimming of TCR beta chains, and an independent cohort replicated the association. The study listed 150 to 200 TCR beta chains as associated with cytomegalovirus. Compared with the 666-donor mean, donors in an Asian-associated ancestry cluster had fewer N-insertions in productive TCRs, according to a later genetic analysis. At a false discovery rate of 0.05, a later analysis linked around 17,000 TCR beta sequences to specific HLA alleles. The classifier was reported to diagnose cytomegalovirus status with high specificity and sensitivity in both the original cohort and the validation cohort. A later analysis found that most CMV-associated TCR beta chains appeared HLA-restricted, with HLA associations seemingly driven largely by CMV exposure. CMV serostatus was the only immune exposure information available for the cohort. In a later analysis, HLA-associated TCR beta chains were found to be more clonally expanded and to have lower generation probabilities than equally common non-associated chains. Correlated functional status among segregating V segments might be attributable to linkage disequilibrium, but an unknown experimental factor could not be ruled out. Assigning TCR associations to individual alleles was difficult when HLA alleles, especially DR and DQ, strongly co-occurred. In this cohort, only TCR beta chains were sequenced, and detectable features were limited by the absence of alpha or paired-chain data. A cluster of highly shared sequence variants was judged likely to represent a technical artifact of the sequencing pipeline. Because counts were too low, about 18 rarely observed V segments, including chromosome 9 orphons, were excluded from the earlier analysis of 587 of the donors.

Notes on this clone: What this receptor recognizes is not known. Per-base quality was not reported, and no clone a single base away is much larger than it.

The cohort comprised some 680 healthy bone marrow donors. At the time of sampling, every cohort member was nominally healthy, though immune exposures that went unrecorded were likely present. The donor tested CMV seronegative and was one of the 352 seronegative cohort members. A peripheral blood sample was provided by each donor, and peripheral blood mononuclear cells were used for TCR beta sequencing. The Qiagen DNeasy Blood Extraction Kit was used to extract genomic DNA from the blood cell samples. The library was built by means of the immunoSEQ multiplex PCR assay. For the multiplex PCR, a mixture combining 60 forward primers for TCR Vbeta segments and 13 reverse primers for TCR Jbeta segments was used. The CDR3 region of rearranged TCR beta genes was amplified from genomic DNA by a multiplex PCR assay. Amplified TCR beta libraries were sequenced as 87-base-pair reads on the Illumina HiSeq System. In the authors' own workflow: A later analysis tallied 75 million to 85 million unique TCR beta chains across the roughly 610 repertoires, and 10 million to 11 million of those chains were shared by two or more donors. Raw reads were error-corrected and collapsed into unique sequences with a nearest-neighbor algorithm that merged closely related sequences to remove PCR and sequencing errors. V, D and J gene segments were assigned by aligning CDR3 sequences to IMGT reference sequences. For a sequence to be retained, a match of at least six nucleotides to both a V gene segment and a J gene segment was required. Rearrangements were called productive when the CDR3 lacked stop codons and stayed in frame with V and J; all others were non-productive. Following IMGT convention, CDR3 was defined as the stretch from the second conserved V-encoded cysteine up to the conserved J-encoded phenylalanine. In an earlier analysis of roughly 610 of the donors, sequences lacking an unambiguous match to a single V gene segment were excluded. In an earlier analysis of 450 to 750 of the donors, a V segment was called functional when productive rearrangements were above 56.7%, and segregating when the standard deviation between donors exceeded 5%. A statistical classification framework was built for diagnosing cytomegalovirus status from the catalog of TCR beta chain sequences. In a later analysis, TCR nucleotide sequences were compared against IMGT/GENE-DB human TR gene sequences so that V and J genes could be assigned. A later analysis assigned CDR3 sequences and most-parsimonious VDJ recombination scenarios with the TCRdist pipeline. In a later analysis, every TCR beta chain was defined by the combination of its CDR3 amino acid sequence and its V-gene family, and reads without a unique V-gene family were dropped. A later analysis removed 500 to 650 highly shared, low-generation-probability nucleotide sequences to deal with suspected cross-contamination and a sequencing artifact. For each public chain, a later analysis derived a clonal expansion index from normalized ranks of inferred template counts within each repertoire. In a later analysis, generation probabilities were computed using a VDJ recombination model fitted to out-of-frame rearrangements, and the results were checked against IGoR. A later analysis scored TCR-TCR, TCR-HLA and TCR-CMV co-occurrence with hypergeometric tests, applying a repertoire-size bias correction to TCR pairs. In a later analysis, false discovery rates were estimated by permuting HLA or CMV assignments 20 times. In a later analysis, co-occurring TCRs were grouped with DBSCAN, and TCRdist sequence similarity was added when clustering was performed within HLA-allele-positive subsets. Repertoires with fewer than 30,000 or more than 120,000 public chains, plus five repertoires with anomalous nucleotide sharing, were excluded from co-occurrence clustering. Sourced from immuneACCESS, this table was stored by TCRdb with only in-frame sequences that have V and J called. A share of the clones is absent; for the studies checked, an unresolved V gene accounts for under half, and the remainder has no known explanation. Clone size and V and J calls were adopted from that table, with D and trimming inferred from the DNA. Counted in this sample were some 130,000 clones; 79% of them appeared once. About 2% of the sample is in the top ten clones.

The receptor's source is a man aged 18 to 29 in good health and CMV-seronegative. Sequencing input: PBMCs.

The DNA reads as follows: TGTGCCAGCCACGAATCCACCTTGAGCTATGGCTACACCTTC. Its translation is CASHESTLSYGYTF. The V and J segments used are TRBV28 and TRBJ1-2; the D gene cannot be resolved reliably. A distance of 17 bases separates the germline ends of V and J, which lose 8 bases and 4 bases respectively. Measured from the cysteine to the phenylalanine, the CDR3 is 14 residues long. Kept here is only the CDR3 DNA, which spans 42 bases and is read in frame from base 1. Taken from the germline V gene, the CDR1 and CDR2 loops are MDHEN and SYDVKM.